The clone carrying this T cell receptor (beta chain) has a handful of counts. This sample was taken from a study of CD8+ T cells in alopecia areata. Germline assignment: CDR1 SGHRS and CDR2 YFSETQ. V was trimmed by 2 bases and J by 3 bases, leaving 26 bases between them. The CDR3 consists of 19 residues. The treatment was: oral pan-JAK inhibitor, 5-10 mg twice daily. cDNA reverse transcribed from extracted RNA served as the sequencing template. Profiled with immunoSEQ multiplex PCR; TCRdb holds only in-frame clones, not every one. This sample has 180,000 or so clones, with 51% found just once. This specimen was CD8+ T cells sorted from blood, taken around week 54, from a patient treated with tofacitinib. The gene calls are TRBV5-1 and TRBJ1-1, with a weak D call TRBD1 (5 bases). This sequence originates from a human donor with alopecia areata. The CDR3 DNA reads TGCGCCAGCAGCTTCATCCTCGGTGGTGGAGGGACGAAAGACACTGAAGCTTTCTTT. It is translated as CASSFILGGGGTKDTEAFF.